The present TCR beta chain was sequenced within a study of blood T cell repertoires in COVID-19. Across the whole study: The United States, Italy and Spain were the sources of the acute and convalescent COVID-19 samples. PBMCs, B-cell-depleted T cells, or T cells provided the cDNA or gDNA that made up the material.

Original analysis: Nucleated cell number was recorded as an estimate derived from reference gene primer amplification. Assay: immunoSEQ multiplex PCR; the TCRdb copy retains only in-frame clones and omits some. V, J and clone size are taken as reported in that table, and D and trimming were inferred from the DNA itself. The sample carries approximately 250,000 clones, approximately 85% recorded once. Patients of the Seattle cohort, enrolled during active infection, were followed longitudinally. J gave up 1 base and V 4 bases, and 9 bases lay outside the gene matches. The CDR3 consists of 16 residues. CDR1 is SGHRS and CDR2 is YFSETQ in the germline V gene. This clone was counted a single time.

The receptor was derived from a man in his fifties with COVID-19, enrolled during active disease. The sequenced material came from peripheral blood. V is TRBV5-1 and J is TRBJ2-5; 8 nucleotides match TRBD2. The CDR3 reads CASSHGLASPQETQYF. For the CDR3, the DNA is TGCGCCAGCAGCCATGGACTAGCAAGCCCCCAAGAGACCCAGTACTTC.